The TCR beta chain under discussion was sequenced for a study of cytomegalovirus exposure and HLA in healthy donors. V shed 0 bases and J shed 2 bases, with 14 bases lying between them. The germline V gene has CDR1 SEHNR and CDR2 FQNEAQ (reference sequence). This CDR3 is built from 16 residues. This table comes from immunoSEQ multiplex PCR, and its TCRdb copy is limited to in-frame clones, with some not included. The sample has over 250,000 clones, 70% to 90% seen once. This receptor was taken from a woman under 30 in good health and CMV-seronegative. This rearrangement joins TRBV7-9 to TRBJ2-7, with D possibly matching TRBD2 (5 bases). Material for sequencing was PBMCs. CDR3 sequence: CASSLARWEPPYEQYF. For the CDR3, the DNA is TGTGCCAGCAGCTTAGCGCGGTGGGAGCCCCCCTACGAGCAGTACTTC.